One and the same sample provided the 7 T cell receptor beta chains below, sequenced in a study of shared clonotypes between healthy human individuals (dated by TCRdb to 2018 to 2021). CD8 naive samples were obtained by positive selection for CCR7 among CD45RO-negative cells, yielding a CD45RA+CCR7+ population from which TemRA cells were excluded. The library was generated by the immunoSEQ multiplex PCR assay. This is the immuneACCESS table as TCRdb keeps it, with only in-frame sequences that have V and J called. A part of the clones is gone; compared with another copy, unresolved V genes explain less than half, and the rest is unexplained. The sample profile shows about 2.1 million clones; roughly 93% of them were found once. The ten largest make up around 1.7% of the sample. Sequenced material: naive CD8+ T cells from PBMCs. The label giving this sample's cell subset or site can be read as: CD45RA+CCR7+. Every receptor here comes from a man in his late teens or twenties in good health. Some clones in this sample may be carry-over from other donors' samples.

The CDR3 nucleotides read TGTGCCAGTGAAGGGAGGGCAGAAATCTACAATGAGCAGTTCTTC. Its translation: CASEGRAEIYNEQFF. This chain joins TRBV7-9 and TRBJ2-1, with 7 bases lining up with TRBD2. The CDR3 is 15 residues long. The germline CDR1 and CDR2 sequences are SEHNR and FQNEAQ (reference sequence). The V gene end was trimmed by 9 bases and the J gene end by 3 bases; junction bases not matched to a gene: 11.

The rearrangement joins TRBV7-6 to TRBJ2-7; 7 bases match TRBD2. The CDR3 has 15 amino acids. Per germline, CDR1 SGHVS and CDR2 FNYEAQ. V trimming: 0 bases; J trimming: 1 base; junction bases outside the gene matches: 3. This chain's CDR3 is CASSLAGRESYEQYF. For the CDR3, the DNA is TGTGCCAGCAGCTTAGCGGGGCGGGAGTCCTACGAGCAGTACTTC.

The genes are TRBV10-1 and TRBJ2-1; 7 bases map to TRBD2. Germline CDR1 reads WNHNN; CDR2 reads SYGVQD (reference sequence). This CDR3 is 16 amino acids long. Trimming took 6 bases from V and 5 from J; bases not matched to a gene: 13. The CDR3 bases are TGCGCCAGCAGCGCTTTCTGGGAGGGCTCGGACAATGAGCAGTTCTTC. This translates into CASSAFWEGSDNEQFF.

This clone has a single count. V gene TRBV5-1 combines with J gene TRBJ1-3, with 8 bases lining up with TRBD1. This CDR3 has 15 amino acids. The V segment lost 4 bases and the J segment 3 bases; nucleotides outside the gene matches: 6. In germline, CDR1 is SGHRS, CDR2 YFSETQ. The CDR3 DNA sequence: TGCGCCAGCAGCGTAGACAGGGGCATTGGAAACACCATATATTTT. Residues: CASSVDRGIGNTIYF. Full variable domain (outside the CDR3, taken from reference TRBV5-1 and TRBJ1-3): KAGVTQTPRYLIKTRGQQVTLSCSPISGHRSVSWYQQTPGQGLQFLFEYFSETQRNKGNFPGRFSGRQFSNSRSEMNVSTLELGDSALYLCASSVDRGIGNTIYFGEGSWLTVV.

The V call is TRBV5-1, the J call TRBJ2-2; no definite D call. The CDR3 sequence is 15 residues long. V was shortened by 4 bases and J by 0 bases, with 10 bases between the two germline ends. Looked up from germline, CDR1 is SGHRS and CDR2 is YFSETQ. This CDR3 is CASSGAGANTGELFF. CDR3 DNA: TGCGCCAGCAGCGGAGCCGGAGCGAACACCGGGGAGCTGTTTTTT.

This chain joins TRBV5-1 and TRBJ1-2; 8 positions agree with TRBD1. The CDR3 runs to 15 residues. Per the germline V gene, CDR1 is SGHRS and CDR2 is YFSETQ. V was clipped by 4 bases and J by 4 bases; unmatched bases: 9. CDR3 region: CASSETGEEGYGYTF. CDR3 in DNA: TGCGCCAGCAGCGAGACAGGGGAAGAGGGCTATGGCTACACCTTC.

This clone showed up just a few times. V is TRBV10-3 and J is TRBJ1-1, with 7 bases identical to TRBD1. Germline values: CDR1 ENHRY, CDR2 SYGVKD. The V gene end was trimmed by 11 bases and the J gene end by 1 base; junction bases not matched to a gene: 4. This CDR3 contains 12 residues. The CDR3: CALRDRNTEAFF. The DNA of the CDR3 is TGTGCCTTACGGGACAGGAACACTGAAGCTTTCTTT.